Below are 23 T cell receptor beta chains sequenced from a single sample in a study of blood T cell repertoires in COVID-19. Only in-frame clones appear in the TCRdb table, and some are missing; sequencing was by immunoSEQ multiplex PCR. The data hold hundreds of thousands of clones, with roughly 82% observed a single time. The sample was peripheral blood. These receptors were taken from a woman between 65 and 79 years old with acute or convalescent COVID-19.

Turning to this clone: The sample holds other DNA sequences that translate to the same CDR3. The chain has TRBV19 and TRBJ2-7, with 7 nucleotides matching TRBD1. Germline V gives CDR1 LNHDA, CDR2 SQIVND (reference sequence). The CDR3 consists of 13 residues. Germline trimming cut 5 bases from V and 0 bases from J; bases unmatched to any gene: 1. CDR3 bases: TGTGCCAGTAGTCCAGGGGGCTCCTACGAGCAGTACTTC. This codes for CASSPGGSYEQYF.

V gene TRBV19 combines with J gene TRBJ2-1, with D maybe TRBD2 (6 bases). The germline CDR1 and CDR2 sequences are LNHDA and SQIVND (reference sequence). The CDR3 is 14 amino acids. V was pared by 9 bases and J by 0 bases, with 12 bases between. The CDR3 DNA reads TGTGCCAGCGGGACTGGTGACTCCTACAATGAGCAGTTCTTC. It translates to CASGTGDSYNEQFF.

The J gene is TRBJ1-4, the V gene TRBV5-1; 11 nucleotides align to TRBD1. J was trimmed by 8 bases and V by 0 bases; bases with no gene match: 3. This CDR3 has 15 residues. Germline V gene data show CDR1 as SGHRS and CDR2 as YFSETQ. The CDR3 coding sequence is TGCGCCAGCAGCTTGGAGGGGACAGGGGGAGAAAAACTGTTTTTT. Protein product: CASSLEGTGGEKLFF. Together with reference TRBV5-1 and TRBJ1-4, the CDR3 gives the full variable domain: KAGVTQTPRYLIKTRGQQVTLSCSPISGHRSVSWYQQTPGQGLQFLFEYFSETQRNKGNFPGRFSGRQFSNSRSEMNVSTLELGDSALYLCASSLEGTGGEKLFFGSGTQLSVL.

For the CDR3, the DNA is TGTGCCAGCAGTTACTCGGGACAGTGGGCATATTCACCCCTCCACTTT. This codes for CASSYSGQWAYSPLHF. This chain connects TRBV6-5 to TRBJ1-6; 7 positions match TRBD1. Germline values: CDR1 MNHEY, CDR2 SVGAGI. The CDR3 runs to 16 residues. The J segment lost 8 bases and the V segment lost 0 bases, leaving 7 bases of the junction unmatched.

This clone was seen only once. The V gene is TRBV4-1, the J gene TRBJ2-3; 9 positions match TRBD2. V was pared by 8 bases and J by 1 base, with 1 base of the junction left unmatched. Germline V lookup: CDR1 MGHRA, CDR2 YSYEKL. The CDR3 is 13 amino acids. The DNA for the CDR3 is TGCGCCAGCCGGACTAGCGGCACAGATACGCAGTATTTT. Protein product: CASRTSGTDTQYF.

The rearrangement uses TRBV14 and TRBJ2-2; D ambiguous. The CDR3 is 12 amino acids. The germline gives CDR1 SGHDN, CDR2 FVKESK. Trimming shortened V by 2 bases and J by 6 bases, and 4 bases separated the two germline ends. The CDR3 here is CASSQPPGELFF. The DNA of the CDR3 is TGTGCCAGCAGCCAACCTCCCGGGGAGCTGTTTTTT.

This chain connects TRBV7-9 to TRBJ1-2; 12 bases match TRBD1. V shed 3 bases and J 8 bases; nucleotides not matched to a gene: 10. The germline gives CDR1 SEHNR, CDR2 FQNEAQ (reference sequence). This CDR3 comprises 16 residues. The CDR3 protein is CASSFRLGQGAGGYTF. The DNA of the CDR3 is TGTGCCAGCAGCTTCAGATTGGGACAGGGGGCAGGGGGCTACACCTTC.

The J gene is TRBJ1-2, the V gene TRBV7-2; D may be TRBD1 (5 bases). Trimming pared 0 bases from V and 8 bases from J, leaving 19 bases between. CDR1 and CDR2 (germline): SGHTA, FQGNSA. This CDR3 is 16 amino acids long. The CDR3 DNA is TGTGCCAGCAGCTTAGCCGGGACCAAAGGGAGGGAAGGCTACACCTTC. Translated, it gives CASSLAGTKGREGYTF.

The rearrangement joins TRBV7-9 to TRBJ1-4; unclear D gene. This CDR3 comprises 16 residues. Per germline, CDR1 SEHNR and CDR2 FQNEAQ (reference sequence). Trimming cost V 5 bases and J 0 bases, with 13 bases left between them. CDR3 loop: CASSPFKTPTNEKLFF. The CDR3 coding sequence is TGTGCCAGCAGCCCTTTTAAGACACCAACTAATGAAAAACTGTTTTTT.

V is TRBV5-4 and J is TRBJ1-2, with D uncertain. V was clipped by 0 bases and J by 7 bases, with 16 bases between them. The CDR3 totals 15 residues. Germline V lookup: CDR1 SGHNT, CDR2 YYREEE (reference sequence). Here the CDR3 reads CASSLGEGSLSGYTF. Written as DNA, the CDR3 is TGTGCCAGCAGCTTGGGGGAGGGATCTTTGTCTGGCTACACCTTC.

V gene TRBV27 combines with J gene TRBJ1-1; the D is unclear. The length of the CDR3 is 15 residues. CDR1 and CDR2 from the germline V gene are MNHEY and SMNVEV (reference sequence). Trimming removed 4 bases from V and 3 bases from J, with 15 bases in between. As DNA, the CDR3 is TGTGCCAGCAGTTCATCCAGGATCGGGGACACTGAAGCTTTCTTT. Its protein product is CASSSSRIGDTEAFF.

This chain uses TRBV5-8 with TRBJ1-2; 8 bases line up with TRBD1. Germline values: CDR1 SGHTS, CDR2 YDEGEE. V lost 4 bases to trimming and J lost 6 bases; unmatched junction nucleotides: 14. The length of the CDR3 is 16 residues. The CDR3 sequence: CASSILQGARVNGYTF. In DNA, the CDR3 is TGTGCCAGCAGCATACTCCAGGGGGCGCGGGTGAATGGCTACACCTTC.

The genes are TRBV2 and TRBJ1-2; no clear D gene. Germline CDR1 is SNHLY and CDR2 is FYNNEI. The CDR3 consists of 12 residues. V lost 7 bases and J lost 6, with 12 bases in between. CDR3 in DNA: TGTGCCAGCAAGCTGGGGAGGGATGGCTACACCTTC. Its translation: CASKLGRDGYTF.

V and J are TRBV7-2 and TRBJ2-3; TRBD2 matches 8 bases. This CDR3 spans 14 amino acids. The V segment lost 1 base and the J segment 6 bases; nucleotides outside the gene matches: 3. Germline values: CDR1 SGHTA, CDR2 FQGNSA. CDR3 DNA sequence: TGTGCCAGCAGCTTAGTTCCTAGCGGGGATACGCAGTATTTT. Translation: CASSLVPSGDTQYF.

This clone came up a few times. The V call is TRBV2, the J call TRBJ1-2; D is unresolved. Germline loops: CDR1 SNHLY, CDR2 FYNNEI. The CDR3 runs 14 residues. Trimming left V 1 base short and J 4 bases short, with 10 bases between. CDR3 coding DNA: TGTGCCAGCAGTGAAGGTCTAGGAAGCTATGGCTACACCTTC. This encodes CASSEGLGSYGYTF.

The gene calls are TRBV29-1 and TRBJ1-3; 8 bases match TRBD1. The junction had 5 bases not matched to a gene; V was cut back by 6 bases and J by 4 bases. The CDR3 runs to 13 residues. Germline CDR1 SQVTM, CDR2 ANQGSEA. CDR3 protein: CSVQQGVGNTIYF. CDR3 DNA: TGCAGCGTCCAACAGGGGGTCGGAAACACCATATATTTT.

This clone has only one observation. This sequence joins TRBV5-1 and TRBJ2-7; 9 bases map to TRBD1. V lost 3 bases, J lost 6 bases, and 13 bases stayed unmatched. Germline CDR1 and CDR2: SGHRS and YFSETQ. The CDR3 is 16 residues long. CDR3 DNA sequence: TGCGCCAGCAGCTATTTTGGGACAGGGTTGAAGTCCGAGCAGTACTTC. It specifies CASSYFGTGLKSEQYF. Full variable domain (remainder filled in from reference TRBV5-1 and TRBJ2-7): KAGVTQTPRYLIKTRGQQVTLSCSPISGHRSVSWYQQTPGQGLQFLFEYFSETQRNKGNFPGRFSGRQFSNSRSEMNVSTLELGDSALYLCASSYFGTGLKSEQYFGPGTRLTVT.

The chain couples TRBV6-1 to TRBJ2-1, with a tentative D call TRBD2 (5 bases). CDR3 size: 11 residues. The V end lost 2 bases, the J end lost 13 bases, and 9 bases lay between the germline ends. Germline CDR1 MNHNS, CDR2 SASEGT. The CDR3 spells CASSELDSQFF. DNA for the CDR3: TGTGCCAGCAGTGAACTGGACTCCCAGTTCTTC.

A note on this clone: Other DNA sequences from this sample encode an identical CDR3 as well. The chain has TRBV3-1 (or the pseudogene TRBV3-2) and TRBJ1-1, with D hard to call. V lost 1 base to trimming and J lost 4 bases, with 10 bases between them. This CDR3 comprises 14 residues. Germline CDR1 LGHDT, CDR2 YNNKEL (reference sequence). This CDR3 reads CASSQGGGSTEAFF. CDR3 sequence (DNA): TGTGCCAGCAGCCAAGGAGGAGGGAGCACTGAAGCTTTCTTT.

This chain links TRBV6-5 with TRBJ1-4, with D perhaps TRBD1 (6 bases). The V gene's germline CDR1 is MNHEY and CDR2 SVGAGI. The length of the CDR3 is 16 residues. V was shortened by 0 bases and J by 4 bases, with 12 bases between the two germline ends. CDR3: CASSYSFQGSNEKLFF. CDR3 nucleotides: TGTGCCAGCAGTTACTCGTTCCAGGGGAGTAATGAAAAACTGTTTTTT.

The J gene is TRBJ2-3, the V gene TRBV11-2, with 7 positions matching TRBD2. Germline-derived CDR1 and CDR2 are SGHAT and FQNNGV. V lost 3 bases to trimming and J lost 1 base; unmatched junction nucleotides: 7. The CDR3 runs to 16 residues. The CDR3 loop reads CASSLRLALGTDTQYF. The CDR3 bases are TGTGCCAGCAGCTTGCGACTAGCTCTTGGCACAGATACGCAGTATTTT.

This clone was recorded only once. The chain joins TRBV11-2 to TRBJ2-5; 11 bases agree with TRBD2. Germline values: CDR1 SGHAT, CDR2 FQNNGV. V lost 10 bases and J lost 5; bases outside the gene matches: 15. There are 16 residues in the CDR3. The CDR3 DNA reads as TGTGCCACCGGGAGACTAGCGGGGTCAGCTCGGGAGACCCAGTACTTC. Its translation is CATGRLAGSARETQYF.

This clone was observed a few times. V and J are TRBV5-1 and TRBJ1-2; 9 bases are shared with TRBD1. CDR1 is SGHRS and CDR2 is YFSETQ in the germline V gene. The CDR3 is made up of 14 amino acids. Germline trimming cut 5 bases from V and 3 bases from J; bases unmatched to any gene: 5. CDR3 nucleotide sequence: TGCGCCAGCAGAAGCCGGGACAGGGACTATGGCTACACCTTC. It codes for CASRSRDRDYGYTF.